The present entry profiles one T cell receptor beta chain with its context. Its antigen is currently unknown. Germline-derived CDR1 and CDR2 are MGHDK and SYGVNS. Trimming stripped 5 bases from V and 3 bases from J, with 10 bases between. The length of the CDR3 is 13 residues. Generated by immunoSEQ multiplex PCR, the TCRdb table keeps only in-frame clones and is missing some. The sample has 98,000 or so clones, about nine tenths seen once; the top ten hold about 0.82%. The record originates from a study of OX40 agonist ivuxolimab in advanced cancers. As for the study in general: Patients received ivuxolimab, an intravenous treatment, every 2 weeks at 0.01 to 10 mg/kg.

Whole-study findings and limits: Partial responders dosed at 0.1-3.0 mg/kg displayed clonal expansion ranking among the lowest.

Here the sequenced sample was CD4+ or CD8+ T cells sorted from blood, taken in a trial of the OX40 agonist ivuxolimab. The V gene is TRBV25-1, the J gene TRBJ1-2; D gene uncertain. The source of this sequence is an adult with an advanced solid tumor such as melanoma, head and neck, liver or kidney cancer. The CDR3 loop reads CASSYTPHYGYTF. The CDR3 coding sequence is TGTGCCAGCAGTTATACCCCCCACTATGGCTACACCTTC.